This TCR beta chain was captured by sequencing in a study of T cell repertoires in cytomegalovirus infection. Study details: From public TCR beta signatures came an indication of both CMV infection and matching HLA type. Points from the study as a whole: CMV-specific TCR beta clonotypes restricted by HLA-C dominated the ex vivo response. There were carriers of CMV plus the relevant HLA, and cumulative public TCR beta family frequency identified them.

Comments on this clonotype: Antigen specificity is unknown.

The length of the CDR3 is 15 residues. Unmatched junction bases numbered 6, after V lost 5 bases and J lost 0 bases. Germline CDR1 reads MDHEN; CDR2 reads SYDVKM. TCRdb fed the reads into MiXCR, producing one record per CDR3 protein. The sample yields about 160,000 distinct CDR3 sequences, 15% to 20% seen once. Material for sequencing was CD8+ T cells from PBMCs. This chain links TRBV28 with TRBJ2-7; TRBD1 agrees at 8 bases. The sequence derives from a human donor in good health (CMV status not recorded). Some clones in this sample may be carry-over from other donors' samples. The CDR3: CASSADRGASYEQYF. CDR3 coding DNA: TGTGCCAGCAGTGCTGACAGGGGAGCCTCCTACGAGCAGTACTTC.